Listed here are 23 T cell receptor beta chains from one sample, sequenced in a study of blood T cell repertoires in COVID-19. Some clones are missing from TCRdb's copy, which holds only in-frame ones; the method was immunoSEQ multiplex PCR. The data hold more than 150,000 clones, with roughly nine tenths observed a single time. Material for sequencing was peripheral blood. The origin of the receptors is a man between 18 and 35 years old with acute or convalescent COVID-19.

The V call is TRBV28, the J call TRBJ1-5; possibly TRBD1 for D (5 bases). Germline values: CDR1 MDHEN, CDR2 SYDVKM. Trimming stripped 7 bases from V and 4 bases from J, with 8 bases between. This CDR3 has 12 amino acids. The CDR3 nucleotides are TGTGCCAGCAACAGGATAAATCAGCCCCAGCATTTT. This sequence encodes CASNRINQPQHF.

The genes are TRBV19 and TRBJ1-1; TRBD1 might be the D (5 bases). The CDR3 has 12 residues. The germline V and J ends were trimmed by 7 bases and 11 bases, with 17 bases remaining between them. Germline CDR1 reads LNHDA; CDR2 reads SQIVND (reference sequence). The CDR3 spells CASIAGGVRAFF. In DNA form, the CDR3 reads TGTGCCAGTATCGCCGGGGGGGTACGCGCTTTCTTT.

J is TRBJ2-4 and V is TRBV5-1; weak D call: TRBD1 (6 bases). The V end lost 4 bases, the J end lost 1 base, and 12 bases lay between the germline ends. Germline loops: CDR1 SGHRS, CDR2 YFSETQ. The CDR3 covers 15 residues. The CDR3 loop reads CASSQTTGAKNIQYF. CDR3 sequence (DNA): TGCGCCAGCAGCCAAACGACAGGCGCCAAAAACATTCAGTACTTC.

Concerning this clone itself: Other DNA sequences in this sample translate to the same CDR3. The gene calls are TRBV19 and TRBJ1-2; 8 bases are shared with TRBD1. Germline assignment: CDR1 LNHDA and CDR2 SQIVND (reference sequence). The CDR3 loop spans 14 amino acids. V shed 1 base and J 2 bases; nucleotides not matched to a gene: 0. The CDR3 protein is CASSIGTGNYGYTF. DNA for the CDR3: TGTGCCAGTAGTATAGGGACAGGGAACTATGGCTACACCTTC.

The CDR3 reads CASSLRTGRETQYF. The CDR3, as DNA: TGTGCCAGCAGCTTACGAACAGGGCGAGAGACCCAGTACTTC. The chain couples TRBV7-9 to TRBJ2-5, with D perhaps matching TRBD1 (6 bases). V lost 2 bases, J lost 4 bases, and 11 bases lay in between. This CDR3 is 14 amino acids long. Germline assignment: CDR1 SEHNR and CDR2 FQNEAQ (reference sequence).

In its sample, this clone was seen a few times. The V call is TRBV5-4, the J call TRBJ2-5, with 7 bases aligning to TRBD2. Germline CDR1 reads SGHNT; CDR2 reads YYREEE (reference sequence). After removal of 3 bases from V and 5 bases from J, the junction contained 1 base not matched to a gene. The CDR3 covers 12 residues. The CDR3 DNA reads TGTGCCAGCAGCTGGGAGGGGGAGACCCAGTACTTC. It specifies CASSWEGETQYF.

This clone was seen a few times. The chain couples TRBV6-5 to TRBJ1-1; TRBD1 is a possible D gene (6 bases). CDR3 length equals 15 residues. Germline V gene lookup returns CDR1 MNHEY and CDR2 SVGAGI. V lost 5 bases to trimming and J lost 1 base, with 14 bases between them. CDR3 sequence reads: CASSRGQMGNTEAFF. The CDR3 DNA follows: TGTGCCAGCAGTCGGGGACAAATGGGGAACACTGAAGCTTTCTTT.

V gene TRBV27 combines with J gene TRBJ2-3; TRBD1 agrees at 9 bases. Germline V lookup: CDR1 MNHEY, CDR2 SMNVEV (reference sequence). The CDR3 totals 17 residues. V gave up 2 bases and J gave up 3 bases; unmatched junction bases: 9. DNA of the CDR3: TGTGCCAGCAGTTTAAGTCCGCCGACAGGGGGGACAGATACGCAGTATTTT. Amino acid sequence: CASSLSPPTGGTDTQYF.

This clone was detected only once. In DNA form, the CDR3 reads TGTGCCAGCAGACAGGGAAACGGGAAGGAAAAACTGTTTTTT. This encodes CASRQGNGKEKLFF. The chain uses TRBV28 and TRBJ1-4; maybe TRBD1 (6 bases). The germline V and J ends were trimmed by 6 bases and 8 bases, with 16 bases remaining between them. The CDR3 consists of 14 residues. Germline CDR1 reads MDHEN; CDR2 reads SYDVKM.

The rearrangement uses TRBV2 and TRBJ2-3; TRBD2 aligns across 10 bases. The CDR3 totals 15 residues. Germline V gives CDR1 SNHLY, CDR2 FYNNEI. With V trimmed by 6 bases and J by 4 bases, 7 bases remained unmatched. The CDR3 protein is CASRASGGGADTQYF. CDR3 sequence (DNA): TGTGCCAGCAGGGCTAGCGGGGGTGGCGCAGATACGCAGTATTTT.

This chain links TRBV3-1 (or the pseudogene TRBV3-2) with TRBJ1-3, with TRBD1 matching over 9 bases. The CDR3 runs to 17 residues. Germline V gene lookup returns CDR1 LGHDT and CDR2 YNNKEL (reference sequence). After removal of 4 bases from V and 0 bases from J, the junction contained 7 bases not matched to a gene. The CDR3 loop reads CASSRGTGIVSGNTIYF. CDR3 nucleotides: TGTGCCAGCAGCCGCGGGACAGGGATTGTCTCTGGAAACACCATATATTTT.

This rearrangement joins TRBV6-6 to TRBJ1-5, with 9 nucleotides matching TRBD1. Per the germline V gene, CDR1 is MNHNY and CDR2 is SVGAGI (reference sequence). This CDR3 has 16 residues. Trimming took 10 bases from V and 6 from J; bases not matched to a gene: 16. The CDR3 reads CATYSSTGGLSQPQHF. The CDR3 region has the DNA TGTGCCACCTATTCCTCCACAGGGGGCCTAAGTCAGCCCCAGCATTTT.

The genes are TRBV29-1 and TRBJ1-5; the match to TRBD1 covers 7 bases. V trimming: 7 bases; J trimming: 3 bases; junction bases outside the gene matches: 6. Germline V gene data show CDR1 as SQVTM and CDR2 as ANQGSEA. The CDR3 runs 13 residues. DNA for the CDR3: TGCAGCGCCGGACAGGCCTACAATCAGCCCCAGCATTTT. It specifies CSAGQAYNQPQHF.

This clone occurred a few times. The chain joins TRBV7-3 to TRBJ1-2; D may be TRBD1 (5 bases). The CDR3 sequence is 14 residues long. Deletions cut 8 bases from V and 7 bases from J, with 20 bases between. Germline V lookup: CDR1 SGHTA, CDR2 FQGTGA. The DNA for the CDR3 is TGTGCCAGCGGAACTTCACAGGTCGGGGGTGGCTACACCTTC. This sequence encodes CASGTSQVGGGYTF. Looking up the rest from reference TRBV7-3 and TRBJ1-2 gives the full variable domain: GAGVSQTPSNKVTEKGKYVELRCDPISGHTALYWYRQSLGQGPEFLIYFQGTGAADDSGLPNDRFFAVRPEGSVSTLKIQRTERGDSAVYLCASGTSQVGGGYTFGSGTRLTVV.

The chain uses TRBV29-1 and TRBJ1-1; D is possibly TRBD1 (5 bases). Per germline, CDR1 SQVTM and CDR2 ANQGSEA. The CDR3 has 12 amino acids. V dropped 7 bases and J dropped 6 bases, with 15 bases sitting between them. The CDR3 region is CSGQAWGAEAFF. The CDR3, as DNA: TGCAGCGGGCAGGCCTGGGGGGCTGAAGCTTTCTTT.

The V gene is TRBV4-1, the J gene TRBJ1-5; D gene uncertain. CDR1 is MGHRA, CDR2 YSYEKL, per germline. Trimming pared 4 bases from V and 0 bases from J, leaving 19 bases between. The CDR3 is 18 residues long. The CDR3 DNA follows: TGCGCCAGCAGCCTTTATCCCACCGTCGACTCTAGCAATCAGCCCCAGCATTTT. Translating gives CASSLYPTVDSSNQPQHF.

V is TRBV7-3 and J is TRBJ2-1, with unresolved D. V was cut by 3 bases and J by 4 bases, with 4 bases left in between. Germline V gene lookup returns CDR1 SGHTA and CDR2 FQGTGA. The CDR3 totals 12 residues. CDR3 nucleotides: TGTGCCAGCAGCTTTAGATACAATGAGCAGTTCTTC. Its protein is CASSFRYNEQFF. The entire variable domain, with the rest obtained from reference TRBV7-3 and TRBJ2-1, is as follows: GAGVSQTPSNKVTEKGKYVELRCDPISGHTALYWYRQSLGQGPEFLIYFQGTGAADDSGLPNDRFFAVRPEGSVSTLKIQRTERGDSAVYLCASSFRYNEQFFGPGTRLTVL.

In this sample, this clone turned up once. This sequence joins TRBV2 and TRBJ1-1; D might be TRBD1 (5 bases). The germline CDR1 and CDR2 sequences are SNHLY and FYNNEI. Deletions cut 5 bases from V and 1 base from J, with 8 bases between. This CDR3 is 13 amino acids long. CDR3 protein: CASSWGSNTEAFF. The CDR3 coding sequence is TGTGCCAGCAGTTGGGGCTCGAACACTGAAGCTTTCTTT.

The rearrangement links TRBV19 to TRBJ2-2, with TRBD1 matching over 9 bases. The CDR3 totals 14 residues. V lost 10 bases to trimming and J lost 2 bases; unmatched junction nucleotides: 5. Germline V gene lookup returns CDR1 LNHDA and CDR2 SQIVND (reference sequence). The CDR3 nucleotides read TGTGCCACCTCGGGACAGGGCAACACCGGGGAGCTGTTTTTT. This gives the protein CATSGQGNTGELFF.

J is TRBJ2-1 and V is TRBV6-5; possibly TRBD1 for D (6 bases). Trimming cost V 4 bases and J 4 bases, with 8 bases left between them. The CDR3 is 13 residues long. In germline, CDR1 is MNHEY, CDR2 SVGAGI. CDR3 nucleotide sequence: TGTGCCAGCAGTTTGCAGGGGTACAATGAGCAGTTCTTC. Translated: CASSLQGYNEQFF.

The V gene is TRBV13, the J gene TRBJ2-3; 8 nucleotides align to TRBD2. With 3 bases clipped from V and 3 bases from J, the junction kept 2 bases outside the gene matches. Germline V CDR1 and CDR2: PRHDT, FYEKMQ (reference sequence). This CDR3 spans 14 amino acids. This CDR3 reads CASSFRGGTDTQYF. CDR3 in DNA: TGTGCCAGCAGCTTCCGGGGGGGAACAGATACGCAGTATTTT.

This rearrangement joins TRBV27 to TRBJ1-5; tentative D call: TRBD1 (5 bases). The germline V gene has CDR1 MNHEY and CDR2 SMNVEV (reference sequence). Trimming removed 1 base from V and 7 bases from J, with 14 bases in between. This CDR3 is built from 15 residues. As DNA, the CDR3 is TGTGCCAGCAGTTTATTGGCAGGGAATGGACAGCCCCAGCATTTT. Its translation is CASSLLAGNGQPQHF.

CDR3 DNA sequence: TGTGCTAGTGGTTTGCCTTTAAGGACTAGCGGGGGCCTCACCGGGGAGCTGTTTTTT. This translates into CASGLPLRTSGGLTGELFF. The gene calls are TRBV12-5 and TRBJ2-2; 13 nucleotides line up with TRBD2. CDR3 length equals 19 residues. Germline values: CDR1 LGHNT, CDR2 FRNRAP. Germline trimming cut 2 bases from V and 4 bases from J; bases unmatched to any gene: 10.